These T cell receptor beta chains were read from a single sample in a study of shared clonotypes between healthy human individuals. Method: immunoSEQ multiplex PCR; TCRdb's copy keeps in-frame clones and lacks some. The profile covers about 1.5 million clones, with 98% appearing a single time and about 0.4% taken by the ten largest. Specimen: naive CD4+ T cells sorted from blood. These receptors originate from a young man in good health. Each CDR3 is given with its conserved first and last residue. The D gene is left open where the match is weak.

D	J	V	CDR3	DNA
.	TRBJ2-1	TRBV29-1	CSVGWLSHVSNEQFF	TGCAGCGTTGGGTGGCTTTCGCATGTGAGCAATGAGCAGTTCTTC
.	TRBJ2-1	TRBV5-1	CASSLSGSDPYNEQFF	TGCGCCAGCAGCTTGTCCGGCAGCGATCCCTACAATGAGCAGTTCTTC
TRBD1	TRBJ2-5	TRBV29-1	CSALGTGGQTQYF	TGCAGCGCCCTGGGGACAGGAGGGCAGACCCAGTACTTC
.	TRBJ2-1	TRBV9	CASSVRDGYNEQFF	TGTGCCAGCAGCGTCAGGGACGGATACAATGAGCAGTTCTTC
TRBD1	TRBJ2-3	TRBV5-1	CASSRGQGPDTQYF	TGCGCCAGCAGCCGGGGACAGGGGCCAGATACGCAGTATTTT
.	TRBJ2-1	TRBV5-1	CASSRDFADYNEQFF	TGCGCCAGCAGCCGGGACTTCGCCGACTACAATGAGCAGTTCTTC
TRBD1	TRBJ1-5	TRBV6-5	CASSPGTGVNQPQHF	TGTGCCAGCAGTCCCGGGACAGGGGTCAATCAGCCCCAGCATTTT
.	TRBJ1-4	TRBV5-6	CASSLAGTLGNEKLFF	TGTGCCAGCAGCTTGGCCGGAACCCTAGGTAATGAAAAACTGTTTTTT
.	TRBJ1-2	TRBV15	CATSGILGPLYGYTF	TGTGCCACCAGCGGAATCCTGGGACCGTTGTATGGCTACACCTTC
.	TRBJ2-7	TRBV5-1	CASSAGTPRGEQYF	TGCGCCAGCAGCGCCGGGACTCCCCGCGGAGAGCAGTACTTC
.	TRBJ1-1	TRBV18	CASSPKQGGETEAFF	TGTGCCAGCTCACCTAAACAGGGAGGCGAAACTGAAGCTTTCTTT
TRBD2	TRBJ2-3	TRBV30	CAWSVTSGRGDTQYF	TGTGCCTGGAGTGTAACTAGCGGGAGAGGAGATACGCAGTATTTT
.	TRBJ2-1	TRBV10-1	CASSSHTLAGSQFF	TGCGCCAGCAGTTCCCACACCCTAGCTGGGTCTCAGTTCTTC
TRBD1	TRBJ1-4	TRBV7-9	CASAEYRGSNEKLFF	TGTGCCAGCGCAGAATACAGGGGTAGTAATGAAAAACTGTTTTTT
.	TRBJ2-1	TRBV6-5	CASSFEPTIYNEQFF	TGTGCCAGCAGTTTTGAGCCGACCATTTACAATGAGCAGTTCTTC
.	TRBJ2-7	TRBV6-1	CASGRQTYEQYF	TGTGCCAGCGGACGACAGACCTACGAGCAGTACTTC
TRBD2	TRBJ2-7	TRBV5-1	CASSPVRGGYEQYF	TGCGCCAGCAGCCCCGTGCGGGGGGGCTACGAGCAGTACTTC